One and the same sample provided the 18 T cell receptor beta chains below, sequenced in a study of T cell repertoires in cytomegalovirus infection. From the reads, TCRdb called clonotypes with MiXCR, one entry per CDR3 protein. The sample lists approximately 700,000 distinct CDR3 sequences, 35% to 45% seen once, with around 2.8% in the top ten. The source material was PBMCs. These receptors all come from a human donor in good health (CMV status not recorded). Some clones in this sample may be carry-over from other donors' samples.

This chain joins TRBV25-1 and TRBJ1-2, with D possibly matching TRBD1 (5 bases). The CDR3 runs to 13 residues. From germline, CDR1 is MGHDK and CDR2 SYGVNS. V was shortened by 9 bases and J by 0 bases, with 11 bases between the two germline ends. This CDR3 reads CASRDPANYGYTF. The CDR3 DNA sequence: TGTGCCAGTCGGGACCCTGCTAACTATGGCTACACCTTC.

The chain combines TRBV10-3 with TRBJ1-1; possible D gene TRBD1, 5 bases. V shed 6 bases and J shed 3 bases, with 14 bases lying between them. CDR3 size: 14 residues. In germline, CDR1 is ENHRY, CDR2 SYGVKD. Here the CDR3 reads CAIRPVTDYTEAFF. The CDR3 DNA is TGTGCCATCAGACCCGTGACAGATTACACTGAAGCTTTCTTT.

The rearrangement uses TRBV20-1 and TRBJ1-5; D gene uncertain. V lost 6 bases, J lost 9 bases, and 3 bases lay in between. This CDR3 has 8 residues. Germline assignment: CDR1 DFQATT and CDR2 SNEGSKA (reference sequence). The CDR3 sequence: CSAGPQHF. CDR3 sequence (DNA): TGCAGTGCCGGGCCCCAGCATTTT.

CDR3 sequence (DNA): TGTGCCAGCAGTTGGGATCCGGGACAAATATATGGCTACACCTTC. Translating it yields CASSWDPGQIYGYTF. The rearrangement links TRBV6-1 to TRBJ1-2, with a tentative D call TRBD1 (6 bases). Between the trimmed V and J ends, which lost 5 bases and 5 bases, there was a span of 18 bases. This CDR3 region has 15 residues. Germline CDR1 reads MNHNS; CDR2 reads SASEGT.

The chain carries TRBV5-8 and TRBJ2-5; the match to TRBD1 covers 7 bases. V was pared by 0 bases and J by 2 bases, with 4 bases of the junction left unmatched. The CDR3 sequence is 15 residues long. Germline loops: CDR1 SGHTS, CDR2 YDEGEE. Here the CDR3 DNA reads TGTGCCAGCAGCTTGGGACAGGGAAATCAAGAGACCCAGTACTTC. Amino acid sequence: CASSLGQGNQETQYF.

The chain combines TRBV25-1 with TRBJ1-2; D is uncertain. The CDR3 is 14 amino acids. Germline V gene data show CDR1 as MGHDK and CDR2 as SYGVNS. V was shortened by 3 bases and J by 1 base, with 9 bases between the two germline ends. The CDR3 loop is CASSDFDVNYGYTF. For the CDR3, the DNA is TGTGCCAGCAGTGACTTCGACGTTAACTATGGCTACACCTTC.

The rearrangement joins TRBV7-9 to TRBJ1-5; no firm D call. Germline V lookup: CDR1 SEHNR, CDR2 FQNEAQ (reference sequence). V lost 5 bases and J lost 6, with 17 bases in between. CDR3 length equals 15 residues. The CDR3 bases are TGTGCCAGCAGCACTAGCCTACAGAAGAGTCAGCCCCAGCATTTT. It yields the protein CASSTSLQKSQPQHF.

This clonotype was seen at least ten times. The rearrangement joins TRBV7-2 to TRBJ1-1; 8 bases are shared with TRBD1. From germline, CDR1 is SGHTA and CDR2 FQGNSA. J lost 5 bases, V lost 5 bases, and 13 bases had no gene match. The CDR3 has 16 residues. CDR3 in DNA: TGTGCCAGCAGCCCCCCGGGCAGGGGGCGTCAGACTGAAGCTTTCTTT. The encoded protein is CASSPPGRGRQTEAFF.

This clonotype was observed a handful of times. This rearrangement joins TRBV15 to TRBJ2-5, with D possibly being TRBD1 (6 bases). From germline, CDR1 is LNHNV and CDR2 YYDKDF (reference sequence). The CDR3 runs 15 residues. The V and J ends lost 4 bases and 5 bases respectively, with 17 bases between them. The CDR3 DNA sequence: TGTGCCACCAGCACCTCACAGGGATTGAGGGAGACCCAGTACTTC. Protein sequence: CATSTSQGLRETQYF.

The CDR3 DNA sequence: TGTGCCAGCGGTACAGGGGGTGAGACCCAGTACTTC. Translated: CASGTGGETQYF. J is TRBJ2-5 and V is TRBV19; 8 bases are a match to TRBD1. Germline CDR1 is LNHDA and CDR2 is SQIVND (reference sequence). V shed 9 bases and J 5 bases; nucleotides not matched to a gene: 5. The CDR3 length is 12 residues. The full variable domain, in which reference TRBV19 and TRBJ2-5 provide the parts outside the CDR3, is DGGITQSPKYLFRKEGQNVTLSCEQNLNHDAMYWYRQDPGQGLRLIYYSQIVNDFQKGDIAEGYSVSREKKESFPLTVTSAQKNPTAFYLCASGTGGETQYFGPGTRLLVL.

The chain combines TRBV2 with TRBJ2-7; 7 bases are shared with TRBD1. Germline lookup yields CDR1 SNHLY and CDR2 FYNNEI. The trim removed 11 bases at V and 0 bases at J, leaving 7 bases unmatched. This CDR3 has 13 residues. CDR3 amino acids: CAGGRDSSYEQYF. The CDR3 DNA follows: TGTGCCGGGGGAAGGGACAGCTCCTACGAGCAGTACTTC.

This rearrangement joins TRBV2 to TRBJ1-1; D perhaps matches TRBD1 (5 bases). CDR1 and CDR2 (germline): SNHLY, FYNNEI. This CDR3 has 15 amino acids. The V gene lost 4 bases and the J gene lost 6 bases, with 18 bases spanning the gap. The CDR3 nucleotides read TGTGCCAGCAGTGCAAAGAGGCAGGGCGGTGCTGAAGCTTTCTTT. Translated: CASSAKRQGGAEAFF. The variable domain in full, with the rest retrieved from reference TRBV2 and TRBJ1-1, is EPEVTQTPSHQVTQMGQEVILRCVPISNHLYFYWYRQILGQKVEFLVSFYNNEISEKSEIFDDQFSVERPDGSNFTLKIRSTKLEDSAMYFCASSAKRQGGAEAFFGQGTRLTVV.

A few counts support this clonotype. The chain recombines TRBV28 with TRBJ2-7, with TRBD2 matching 9 bases. V lost 5 bases to trimming and J lost 1 base; unmatched junction nucleotides: 3. Germline CDR1 is MDHEN and CDR2 is SYDVKM. The CDR3 has 14 amino acids. The CDR3 is CASSAGGWSYEQYF. CDR3 sequence (DNA): TGTGCCAGCAGTGCGGGAGGGTGGTCCTACGAGCAGTACTTC.

The CDR3 region is CSAPDSAQTQYF. CDR3 coding DNA: TGCAGTGCTCCGGACAGCGCTCAGACCCAGTACTTC. This chain joins TRBV20-1 and TRBJ2-5; possible D gene TRBD1, 6 bases. CDR1 is DFQATT, CDR2 SNEGSKA, per germline (reference sequence). The CDR3 loop spans 12 amino acids. The V and J ends lost 5 bases and 6 bases respectively, with 13 bases between them.

The CDR3 region is CASSLAIGLAGSNEQYF. CDR3 nucleotide sequence: TGTGCCAGCAGCTTAGCGATAGGGCTAGCGGGGTCTAACGAGCAGTACTTC. The chain is built from TRBV7-2 and TRBJ2-7, with 9 bases fitting TRBD2. The trim removed 0 bases at V and 5 bases at J, leaving 11 bases unmatched. CDR1 SGHTA and CDR2 FQGNSA come from the germline V gene. There are 17 residues in the CDR3.

This clonotype showed up just a few times. The chain has TRBV11-2 and TRBJ2-7; D gene uncertain. Germline CDR1 and CDR2: SGHAT and FQNNGV. The CDR3 has 12 amino acids. V dropped 5 bases and J dropped 6 bases, with 11 bases sitting between them. DNA of the CDR3: TGTGCCAGCAGCCCCTTGAGTGCCGAGCAGTACTTC. As protein: CASSPLSAEQYF.

This sequence joins TRBV4-1 and TRBJ1-1, with 8 bases matching TRBD1. The trim removed 3 bases at V and 8 bases at J, leaving 8 bases unmatched. The CDR3 spans 14 residues. Per the germline V gene, CDR1 is MGHRA and CDR2 is YSYEKL. CDR3 loop: CASSHPTGEREAFF. CDR3 in DNA: TGCGCCAGCAGCCATCCGACAGGGGAGCGAGAAGCTTTCTTT.

The CDR3 loop reads CATSDPGQTSEQYF. The CDR3 DNA follows: TGTGCCACCAGTGACCCGGGACAGACCTCCGAGCAGTACTTC. This chain joins TRBV24-1 and TRBJ2-7; 7 bases line up with TRBD1. CDR1 and CDR2 (germline): KGHDR, SFDVKD. The length of the CDR3 is 14 residues. Trimming took 4 bases from V and 6 from J; bases not matched to a gene: 8.